These 2 T cell receptor beta chains came from one sample sequenced in a study of CD8+CD57+ T cells in acquired aplastic anemia. For CDR3 and TCR beta VDJ profiling, genomic DNA was the template used. TCRdb re-called the reads through MiXCR, storing one row per CDR3 protein. The sample records more than 150,000 distinct CDR3 sequences, just under 50% being singletons. For sequencing, patients were chosen who had shown expansion of CD8+CD57+ cells by flow cytometry. The sample comprised sorted CD4+, CD8+, or CD8+CD57+ T cells (not recorded which) from PBMCs. The receptors originated from a human donor with aplastic anemia.

This clonotype was counted many times. The chain combines TRBV24-1 with TRBJ2-3; maybe TRBD2 (5 bases). V dropped 3 bases and J dropped 14 bases, with 20 bases sitting between them. The germline V gene has CDR1 KGHDR and CDR2 SFDVKD. This CDR3 contains 14 residues. In DNA, the CDR3 is TGTGCCACCAGTGATGACCCCCTGGGAGCAGAGCTGTATTTT. Translation: CATSDDPLGAELYF.

The chain uses TRBV12-3 or TRBV12-4 and TRBJ1-5; D is uncertain. The length of the CDR3 is 14 residues. Trimming stripped 1 base from V and 2 bases from J, with 6 bases between. The CDR3 loop is CASSLVFGNQPQHF. CDR3 bases: TGTGCCAGCAGTTTAGTATTTGGCAATCAGCCCCAGCATTTT.